This section outlines one T cell receptor (beta chain) sequence together with its context. This record belongs to a study of blood T cell repertoires in COVID-19. Authors' processing steps: Amplification of reference gene primers provided the estimated nucleated cell counts. Sequencing used immunoSEQ multiplex PCR; TCRdb keeps in-frame clones, though not all of them. The D gene and trimming were derived from the DNA, and the V and J assignments and clone size from that table. The data hold about 200,000 clones, with roughly 75% observed a single time. CDR3 size: 12 residues. V gave up 4 bases and J gave up 4 bases, with 4 bases separating them. The germline gives CDR1 MNHEY, CDR2 SVGAGI.

Sequencing was performed on peripheral blood. The chain has TRBV6-5 and TRBJ1-4; D gene uncertain. The sequence derives from a woman aged 70-85 years with acute or convalescent COVID-19. For the CDR3, the DNA is TGTGCCAGCAGTTCGAGTAATGAAAAACTGTTTTTT. Its translation is CASSSSNEKLFF.